The 25 T cell receptor beta chains presented below share a single source sample, sequenced in a study of blood T cell repertoires in COVID-19. Assay used: immunoSEQ multiplex PCR; TCRdb lists only in-frame clones, some missing. Counted here are some 100,000 clones, roughly 87% occurring once; the ten biggest clones make up approximately 7%. What was sequenced was peripheral blood. These receptors all come from a man younger than 40 in a cohort sampled during active COVID-19.

This clone was seen only once. The chain recombines TRBV27 with TRBJ2-3, with 8 bases aligning to TRBD2. The CDR3 extends over 13 amino acids. V was pared by 5 bases and J by 6 bases, with 4 bases of the junction left unmatched. CDR1 MNHEY and CDR2 SMNVEV come from the germline V gene (reference sequence). As DNA, the CDR3 is TGTGCCAGCAGTCCGACTAGCGAGGATACGCAGTATTTT. Translating gives CASSPTSEDTQYF.

DNA of the CDR3: TGTGCCAGCAGTGAGGGGGGGGGTCAAGAGACCCAGTACTTC. The encoded protein is CASSEGGGQETQYF. The chain links TRBV6-1 to TRBJ2-5; 7 bases fit TRBD2. V was pared by 3 bases and J by 2 bases, with 3 bases of the junction left unmatched. The germline CDR1 and CDR2 sequences are MNHNS and SASEGT. The CDR3 is made up of 14 amino acids.

This chain links TRBV3-1 (or the pseudogene TRBV3-2) with TRBJ2-1; D gene ambiguous. Looked up from germline, CDR1 is LGHDT and CDR2 is YNNKEL (reference sequence). V was clipped by 4 bases and J by 7 bases, with 17 bases between them. The CDR3 sequence is 15 residues long. The CDR3 DNA is TGTGCCAGCAGCCGCTCCACCCCGGGTCGTAATGAGCAGTTCTTC. Translating it yields CASSRSTPGRNEQFF.

Of note for this clone: At one end, the junction sequence differs from germline, possibly due to a read error. This chain uses TRBV28 with TRBJ2-1, with TRBD1 matching over 8 bases. Germline lookup yields CDR1 MDHEN and CDR2 SYDVKM. The CDR3 contains 12 residues. The CDR3 DNA sequence: TGTGCCAGCAGTCGCGGAGAGGACAGGGTGGTCTTC. This codes for CASSRGEDRVVF. Complete variable domain (other parts from reference TRBV28 and TRBJ2-1): DVKVTQSSRYLVKRTGEKVFLECVQDMDHENMFWYRQDPGLGLRLIYFSYDVKMKEKGDIPEGYSVSREKKERFSLILESASTNQTSMYLCASSRGEDRVVFGPGTRLTVL.

The V and J genes are TRBV7-2 and TRBJ2-7, with D possibly TRBD1 on 5 matching bases. Trimming shortened V by 5 bases and J by 1 base, and 12 bases separated the two germline ends. This CDR3 spans 14 amino acids. Germline assignment: CDR1 SGHTA and CDR2 FQGNSA. The CDR3 loop reads CASSPMQGSYEQYF. DNA for the CDR3: TGTGCCAGCAGCCCGATGCAGGGTTCCTACGAGCAGTACTTC. Looking up the rest from reference TRBV7-2 and TRBJ2-7 gives the full variable domain: GAGVSQSPSNKVTEKGKDVELRCDPISGHTALYWYRQSLGQGLEFLIYFQGNSAPDKSGLPSDRFSAERTGGSVSTLTIQRTQQEDSAVYLCASSPMQGSYEQYFGPGTRLTVT.

The rearrangement joins TRBV5-1 to TRBJ2-3; 13 nucleotides agree with TRBD2. This CDR3 comprises 15 residues. Germline V CDR1 and CDR2: SGHRS, YFSETQ. J lost 6 bases, V lost 5 bases, and 6 bases had no gene match. The CDR3 region is CASSWTSGGGDTQYF. CDR3 in DNA: TGCGCCAGCAGTTGGACTAGCGGGGGTGGGGATACGCAGTATTTT.

The chain recombines TRBV27 with TRBJ2-5, with 10 bases lining up with TRBD1. V lost 5 bases, J lost 5 bases, and 8 bases stayed unmatched. The germline V gene encodes CDR1 MNHEY and CDR2 SMNVEV (reference sequence). The CDR3 consists of 15 residues. In nucleotides, the CDR3 is TGTGCCAGCAGTCAGCGACAGGGGGCGTGGGAGACCCAGTACTTC. It yields the protein CASSQRQGAWETQYF.

The rearrangement uses TRBV10-3 and TRBJ2-1, with 8 bases lining up with TRBD1. The CDR3 has 14 amino acids. V trimming: 4 bases; J trimming: 8 bases; junction bases outside the gene matches: 7. Germline CDR1 and CDR2: ENHRY and SYGVKD. The CDR3 DNA follows: TGTGCCATCAGTGGAGGGACAGGTAAACATGAGCAGTTCTTC. It translates to CAISGGTGKHEQFF.

The chain is built from TRBV2 and TRBJ2-1; a weak D match, TRBD2 (5 bases). Germline loops: CDR1 SNHLY, CDR2 FYNNEI. V was clipped by 4 bases and J by 2 bases, with 21 bases between them. The CDR3 contains 18 residues. The CDR3 here is CASSVGFDEPGTYNEQFF. DNA of the CDR3: TGTGCCAGCAGTGTAGGTTTTGATGAACCGGGAACCTACAATGAGCAGTTCTTC.

The chain employs TRBV6-6 and TRBJ2-2, with D tentatively TRBD2 (6 bases). Deletions cut 6 bases from V and 0 bases from J, with 11 bases between. This CDR3 is built from 15 residues. Germline lookup yields CDR1 MNHNY and CDR2 SVGAGI (reference sequence). The CDR3 sequence: CASSPREANTGELFF. CDR3 in DNA: TGTGCCAGCAGCCCGAGGGAGGCGAACACCGGGGAGCTGTTTTTT.

The genes are TRBV30 and TRBJ1-2; 8 positions match TRBD1. V shed 4 bases and J 4 bases; nucleotides not matched to a gene: 17. Germline V gives CDR1 GTSNPN, CDR2 SVGIG (reference sequence). The CDR3 is made up of 17 amino acids. CDR3 loop: CAWIDQGASLSGYGYTF. The CDR3 DNA follows: TGTGCCTGGATCGACCAGGGGGCTTCCCTCTCGGGCTATGGCTACACCTTC.

The chain uses TRBV19 and TRBJ1-6; 9 bases match TRBD1. The germline CDR1 and CDR2 sequences are LNHDA and SQIVND (reference sequence). The CDR3 runs 14 residues. V was pared by 5 bases and J by 7 bases, with 3 bases of the junction left unmatched. CDR3 sequence reads: CASSVQGANSPLHF. CDR3 nucleotides: TGTGCCAGTAGTGTACAGGGGGCAAATTCACCCCTCCACTTT.

In DNA, the CDR3 is TGTGCCAGCAGCGCCCGGGGGAGGTTCACAGATACGCAGTATTTT. Amino acids: CASSARGRFTDTQYF. This chain uses TRBV3-1 (or the pseudogene TRBV3-2) with TRBJ2-3; possibly TRBD2 for D (6 bases). Germline V gene sequence: CDR1 LGHDT, CDR2 YNNKEL (reference sequence). Trimming pared 5 bases from V and 2 bases from J, leaving 14 bases between. The CDR3 has 15 residues.

CDR3 nucleotides: TGTGCCATCAGCCCACAGGGCATGAACACTGAAGCTTTCTTT. It codes for CAISPQGMNTEAFF. The V gene is TRBV10-3, the J gene TRBJ1-1; TRBD1 is a possible D gene (6 bases). The germline CDR1 and CDR2 sequences are ENHRY and SYGVKD. The CDR3 is 14 residues long. Deletions cut 6 bases from V and 0 bases from J, with 11 bases between.

The V call is TRBV5-6, the J call TRBJ2-5; D is perhaps TRBD1 (5 bases). The germline gives CDR1 SGHDT, CDR2 YYEEEE. The CDR3 is 15 residues long. V was cut by 0 bases and J by 5 bases, with 14 bases left in between. CDR3 in amino acids: CASSLGGPGGETQYF. The CDR3 DNA sequence: TGTGCCAGCAGCTTGGGGGGCCCGGGTGGGGAGACCCAGTACTTC.

The genes are TRBV19 and TRBJ1-3, with D perhaps matching TRBD1 (6 bases). Per the germline V gene, CDR1 is LNHDA and CDR2 is SQIVND (reference sequence). Trimming removed 4 bases from V and 0 bases from J, with 7 bases in between. The CDR3 has 14 amino acids. The CDR3 DNA follows: TGTGCCAGTAGTAGACAGGTCTCTGGAAACACCATATATTTT. Its protein is CASSRQVSGNTIYF.

The CDR3 DNA is TGTGCCAGCAGTGAGCTGGTGACTAGCGGGGGCTGGGCGGATGAGCAGTTCTTC. It is translated as CASSELVTSGGWADEQFF. The chain carries TRBV2 and TRBJ2-1, with 12 bases that match TRBD2. This CDR3 is 18 amino acids long. Germline V lookup: CDR1 SNHLY, CDR2 FYNNEI. The J segment lost 8 bases and the V segment lost 3 bases, leaving 14 bases of the junction unmatched.

In nucleotides, the CDR3 is TGTGCCAGCAGTGAGGACAGGGGGCCCACTGAAGCTTTCTTT. Translated, it gives CASSEDRGPTEAFF. The J gene is TRBJ1-1, the V gene TRBV6-1, with 11 nucleotides matching TRBD1. The CDR3 has 14 amino acids. V dropped 3 bases and J dropped 4; count of bases not matched to a gene: 1. Germline V lookup: CDR1 MNHNS, CDR2 SASEGT.

This chain joins TRBV4-3 and TRBJ1-1, with D perhaps matching TRBD1 (6 bases). Germline CDR1 LGHNA, CDR2 YSLEER. The V end was cut by 0 bases, the J end by 8 bases, with 13 bases between. There are 14 residues in the CDR3. In DNA form, the CDR3 reads TGCGCCAGCAGCCAAGATCTAACAGGGCAAGAAGCTTTCTTT. This codes for CASSQDLTGQEAFF.

The chain recombines TRBV5-6 with TRBJ2-4; D perhaps matches TRBD1 (6 bases). Germline CDR1 reads SGHDT; CDR2 reads YYEEEE. Between the trimmed V and J ends, which lost 2 bases and 3 bases, there was a span of 18 bases. The CDR3 is 17 amino acids. Here the CDR3 DNA reads TGTGCCAGCAGCTTCCCCCCCAATGAGGGGGACAAAAACATTCAGTACTTC. Residues: CASSFPPNEGDKNIQYF.

The chain links TRBV12-3 or TRBV12-4 to TRBJ1-1, with 7 bases that match TRBD1. This CDR3 has 12 amino acids. J lost 7 bases, V lost 4 bases, and 3 bases had no gene match. The CDR3 protein is CASSYRGGEAFF. In DNA, the CDR3 is TGTGCCAGCAGTTACAGGGGAGGTGAAGCTTTCTTT.

The rearrangement uses TRBV12-3 or TRBV12-4 and TRBJ1-2, with a weak D call TRBD1 (6 bases). This CDR3 is built from 13 residues. Trimming took 6 bases from V and 0 from J, leaving 8 bases between them. The CDR3 protein is CASRRTANYGYTF. The CDR3 DNA follows: TGTGCCAGCAGAAGGACAGCTAACTATGGCTACACCTTC.

The chain couples TRBV5-6 to TRBJ1-5; no definite D call. Germline V gene lookup returns CDR1 SGHDT and CDR2 YYEEEE. The CDR3 consists of 13 residues. Between the trimmed V and J ends, which lost 1 base and 2 bases, there was a span of 4 bases. CDR3 nucleotide sequence: TGTGCCAGCAGCTTGTATGGCAATCAGCCCCAGCATTTT. It is translated as CASSLYGNQPQHF. Looking up the rest from reference TRBV5-6 and TRBJ1-5 gives the full variable domain: DAGVTQSPTHLIKTRGQQVTLRCSPKSGHDTVSWYQQALGQGPQFIFQYYEEEERQRGNFPDRFSGHQFPNYSSELNVNALLLGDSALYLCASSLYGNQPQHFGDGTRLSIL.

The gene calls are TRBV6-5 and TRBJ1-6; a possible D gene is TRBD1 (5 bases). Trimming cost V 5 bases and J 14 bases, with 22 bases left between them. From germline, CDR1 is MNHEY and CDR2 SVGAGI. This CDR3 has 15 amino acids. CDR3 sequence (DNA): TGTGCCAGCAGTACTAGCGGGAAGGGGTTTTTAACCCTCCACTTT. It codes for CASSTSGKGFLTLHF.

This rearrangement joins TRBV5-1 to TRBJ2-1; 8 nucleotides agree with TRBD1. With V trimmed by 3 bases and J by 5 bases, 10 bases remained unmatched. The CDR3 is 16 amino acids. The germline gives CDR1 SGHRS, CDR2 YFSETQ. In DNA form, the CDR3 reads TGCGCCAGCAGCTCCCGGACAGGGAGACCCGACAATGAGCAGTTCTTC. Amino acids: CASSSRTGRPDNEQFF.